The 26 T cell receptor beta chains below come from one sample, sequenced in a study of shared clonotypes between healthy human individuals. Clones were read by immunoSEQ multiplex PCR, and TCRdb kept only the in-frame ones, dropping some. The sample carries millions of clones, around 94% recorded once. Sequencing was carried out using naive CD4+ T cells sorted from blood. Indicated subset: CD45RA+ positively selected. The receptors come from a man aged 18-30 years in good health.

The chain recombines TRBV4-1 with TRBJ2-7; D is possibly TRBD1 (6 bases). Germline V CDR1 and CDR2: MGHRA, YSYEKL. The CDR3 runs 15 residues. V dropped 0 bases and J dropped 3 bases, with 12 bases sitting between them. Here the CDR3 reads CASSQDQGFDYEQYF. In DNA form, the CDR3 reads TGCGCCAGCAGCCAAGATCAGGGGTTTGACTACGAGCAGTACTTC.

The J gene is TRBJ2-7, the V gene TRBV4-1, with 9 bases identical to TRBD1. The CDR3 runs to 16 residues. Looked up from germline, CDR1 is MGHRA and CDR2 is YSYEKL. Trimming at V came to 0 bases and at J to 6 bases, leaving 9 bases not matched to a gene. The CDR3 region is CASSQEEGRQGGEQYF. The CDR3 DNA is TGCGCCAGCAGCCAAGAAGAAGGGAGACAGGGGGGCGAGCAGTACTTC.

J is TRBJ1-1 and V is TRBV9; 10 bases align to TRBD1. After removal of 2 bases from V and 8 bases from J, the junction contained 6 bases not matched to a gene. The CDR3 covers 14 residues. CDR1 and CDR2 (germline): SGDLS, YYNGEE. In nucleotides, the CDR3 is TGTGCCAGCAGCGTGACAGGGGGCCCTTCCGAAGCTTTCTTT. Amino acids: CASSVTGGPSEAFF.

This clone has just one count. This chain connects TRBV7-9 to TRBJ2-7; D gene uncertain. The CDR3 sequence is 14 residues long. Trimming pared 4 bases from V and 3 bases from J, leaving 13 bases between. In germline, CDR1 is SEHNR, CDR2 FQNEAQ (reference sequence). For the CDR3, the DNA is TGTGCCAGCAGCTCAAGATGGACCTACTACGAGCAGTACTTC. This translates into CASSSRWTYYEQYF. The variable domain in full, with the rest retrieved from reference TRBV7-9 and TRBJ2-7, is DTGVSQNPRHKITKRGQNVTFRCDPISEHNRLYWYRQTLGQGPEFLTYFQNEAQLEKSRLLSDRFSAERPKGSFSTLEIQRTEQGDSAMYLCASSSRWTYYEQYFGPGTRLTVT.

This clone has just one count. The CDR3 region is CASSLGWTSGSDGQETQYF. The DNA for the CDR3 is TGTGCCAGCAGCTTAGGGTGGACTAGCGGGAGTGATGGCCAAGAGACCCAGTACTTC. V usage is TRBV7-2 and J usage is TRBJ2-5; 13 bases match TRBD2. This CDR3 is 19 amino acids long. CDR1 and CDR2 from the germline V gene are SGHTA and FQGNSA. Germline trimming cut 1 base from V and 1 base from J; bases unmatched to any gene: 9.

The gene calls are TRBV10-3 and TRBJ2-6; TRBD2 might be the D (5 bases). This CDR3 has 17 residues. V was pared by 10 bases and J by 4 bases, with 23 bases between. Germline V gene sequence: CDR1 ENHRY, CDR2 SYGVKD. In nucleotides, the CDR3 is TGTGCCACCCAGCTATTCAGCGCCCCGGGGGGGGCCAACGTCCTGACTTTC. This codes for CATQLFSAPGGANVLTF.

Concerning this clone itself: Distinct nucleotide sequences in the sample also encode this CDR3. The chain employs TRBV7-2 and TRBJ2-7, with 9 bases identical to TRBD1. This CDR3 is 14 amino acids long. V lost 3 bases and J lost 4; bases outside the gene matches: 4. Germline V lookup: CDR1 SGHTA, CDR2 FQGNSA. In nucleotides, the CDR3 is TGTGCCAGCAGCTTCGGGACAGGGAATTACGAGCAGTACTTC. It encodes CASSFGTGNYEQYF.

CDR3 in amino acids: CASSQGAMSNQPQHF. CDR3 sequence (DNA): TGTGCCAGCTCACAGGGGGCGATGAGCAATCAGCCCCAGCATTTT. The chain is built from TRBV18 and TRBJ1-5; 7 positions match TRBD1. The V gene end was trimmed by 4 bases and the J gene end by 1 base; junction bases not matched to a gene: 4. The CDR3 has 15 residues. Germline V gives CDR1 KGHSH, CDR2 LQKENI.

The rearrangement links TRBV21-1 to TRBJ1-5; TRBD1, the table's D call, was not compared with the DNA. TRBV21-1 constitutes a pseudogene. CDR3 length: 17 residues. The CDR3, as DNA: TGTGCCAGCACCGTCCCGGGACAGGGGGCCGGGGGTCAGCCCCAGCATTTT. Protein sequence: CASTVPGQGAGGQPQHF.

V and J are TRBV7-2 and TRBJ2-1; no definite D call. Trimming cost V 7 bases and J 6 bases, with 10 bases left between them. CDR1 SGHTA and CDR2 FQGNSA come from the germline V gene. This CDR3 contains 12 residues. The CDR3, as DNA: TGTGCCAGCACCCGGCAAATCAATGAGCAGTTCTTC. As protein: CASTRQINEQFF.

The CDR3 DNA is TGTGCCAGCAGGCCGACAGTTTATAGCAATCAGCCCCAGCATTTT. Residues: CASRPTVYSNQPQHF. The gene calls are TRBV6-5 and TRBJ1-5; the D gene is possibly TRBD1 (5 bases). This CDR3 spans 15 amino acids. Trimming took off 6 bases at V and 0 bases at J, with 12 bases between the two ends. The germline gives CDR1 MNHEY, CDR2 SVGAGI.

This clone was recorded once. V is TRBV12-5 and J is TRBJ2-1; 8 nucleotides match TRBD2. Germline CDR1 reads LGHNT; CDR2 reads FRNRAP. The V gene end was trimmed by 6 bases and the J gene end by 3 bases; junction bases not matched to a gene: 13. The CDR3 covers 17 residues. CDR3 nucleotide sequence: TGTGCTAGTGGACCTCCACGGCCAGCGGGGGTCTACAATGAGCAGTTCTTC. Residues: CASGPPRPAGVYNEQFF. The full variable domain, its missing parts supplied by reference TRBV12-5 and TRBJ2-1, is DARVTQTPRHKVTEMGQEVTMRCQPILGHNTVFWYRQTMMQGLELLAYFRNRAPLDDSGMPKDRFSAEMPDATLATLKIQPSEPRDSAVYFCASGPPRPAGVYNEQFFGPGTRLTVL.

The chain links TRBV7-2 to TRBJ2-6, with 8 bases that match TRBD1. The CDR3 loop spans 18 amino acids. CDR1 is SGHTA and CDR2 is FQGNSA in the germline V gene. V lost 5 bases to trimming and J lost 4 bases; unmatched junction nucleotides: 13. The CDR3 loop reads CASSRGTGRLGGANVLTF. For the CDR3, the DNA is TGTGCCAGCAGCCGAGGGACAGGTCGGCTGGGGGGGGCCAACGTCCTGACTTTC.

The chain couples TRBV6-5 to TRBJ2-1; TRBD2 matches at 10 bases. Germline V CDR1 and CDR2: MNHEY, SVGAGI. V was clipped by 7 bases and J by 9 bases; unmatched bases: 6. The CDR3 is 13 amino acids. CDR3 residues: CASKAGGGGEQFF. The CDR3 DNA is TGTGCCAGCAAAGCGGGAGGGGGCGGTGAGCAGTTCTTC.

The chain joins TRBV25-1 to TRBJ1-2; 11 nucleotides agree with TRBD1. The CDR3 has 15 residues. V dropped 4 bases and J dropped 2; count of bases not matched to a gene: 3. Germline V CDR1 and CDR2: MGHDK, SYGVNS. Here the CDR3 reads CASSGRDRGNYGYTF. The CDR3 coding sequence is TGTGCCAGCAGTGGGAGGGACAGGGGGAACTATGGCTACACCTTC.

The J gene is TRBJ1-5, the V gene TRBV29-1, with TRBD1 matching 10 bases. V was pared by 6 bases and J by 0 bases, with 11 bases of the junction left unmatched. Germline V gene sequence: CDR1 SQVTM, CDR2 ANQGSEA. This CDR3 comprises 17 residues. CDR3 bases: TGCAGCGTCTCAAAAGGGACAGGGGTCAATAGCAATCAGCCCCAGCATTTT. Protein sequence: CSVSKGTGVNSNQPQHF.

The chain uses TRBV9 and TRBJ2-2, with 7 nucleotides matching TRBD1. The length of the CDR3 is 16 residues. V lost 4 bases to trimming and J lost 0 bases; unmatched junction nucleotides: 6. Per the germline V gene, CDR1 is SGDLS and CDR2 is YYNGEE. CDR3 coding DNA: TGTGCCAGCAGCTCTCCCGGGACAGCGAACACCGGGGAGCTGTTTTTT. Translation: CASSSPGTANTGELFF.

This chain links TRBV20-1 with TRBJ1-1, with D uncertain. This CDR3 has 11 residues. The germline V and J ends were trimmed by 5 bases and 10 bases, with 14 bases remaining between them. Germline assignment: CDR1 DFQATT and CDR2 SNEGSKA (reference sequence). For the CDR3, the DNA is TGCAGTGCTCCCTCAAGTTTGACAGCTTTCTTT. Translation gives CSAPSSLTAFF.

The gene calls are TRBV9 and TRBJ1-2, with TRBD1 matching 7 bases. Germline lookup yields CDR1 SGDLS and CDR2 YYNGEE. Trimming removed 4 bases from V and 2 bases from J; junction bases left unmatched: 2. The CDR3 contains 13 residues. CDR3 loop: CASSQGGNYGYTF. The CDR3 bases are TGTGCCAGCAGCCAAGGGGGCAACTATGGCTACACCTTC.

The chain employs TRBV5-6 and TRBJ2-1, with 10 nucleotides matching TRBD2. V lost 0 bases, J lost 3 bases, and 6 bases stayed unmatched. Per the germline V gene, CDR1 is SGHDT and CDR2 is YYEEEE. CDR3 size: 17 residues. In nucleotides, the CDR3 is TGTGCCAGCAGCTTGGAAGGTAGCGGGGGGTTCTACAATGAGCAGTTCTTC. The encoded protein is CASSLEGSGGFYNEQFF.

This chain's CDR3 is CASSLASGRTETQYF. The CDR3 nucleotides are TGTGCCAGCAGCTTAGCTAGCGGGAGAACGGAGACCCAGTACTTC. V usage is TRBV7-2 and J usage is TRBJ2-5; 9 nucleotides align to TRBD2. Germline V lookup: CDR1 SGHTA, CDR2 FQGNSA. This CDR3 is built from 15 residues. Unmatched junction bases numbered 4, after V lost 0 bases and J lost 5 bases.

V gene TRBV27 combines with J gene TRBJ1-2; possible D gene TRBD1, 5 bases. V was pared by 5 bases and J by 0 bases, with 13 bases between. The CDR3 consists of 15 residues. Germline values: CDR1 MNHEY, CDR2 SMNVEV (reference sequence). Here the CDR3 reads CASSQGLPANYGYTF. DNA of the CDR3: TGTGCCAGCAGTCAGGGCCTCCCTGCTAACTATGGCTACACCTTC.

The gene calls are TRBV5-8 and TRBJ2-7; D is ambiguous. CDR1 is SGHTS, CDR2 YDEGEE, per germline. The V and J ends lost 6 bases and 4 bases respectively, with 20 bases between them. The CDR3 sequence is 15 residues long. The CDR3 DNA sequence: TGTGCCAGCATCCCGCCGGGCGGAGCTTCTTACGAGCAGTACTTC. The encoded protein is CASIPPGGASYEQYF.

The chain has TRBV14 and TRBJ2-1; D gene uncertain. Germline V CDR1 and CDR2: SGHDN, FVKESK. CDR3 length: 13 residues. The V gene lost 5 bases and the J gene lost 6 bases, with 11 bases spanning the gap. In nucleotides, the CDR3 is TGTGCCAGCAGCGCCCCAACCGGCAATGAGCAGTTCTTC. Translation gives CASSAPTGNEQFF.

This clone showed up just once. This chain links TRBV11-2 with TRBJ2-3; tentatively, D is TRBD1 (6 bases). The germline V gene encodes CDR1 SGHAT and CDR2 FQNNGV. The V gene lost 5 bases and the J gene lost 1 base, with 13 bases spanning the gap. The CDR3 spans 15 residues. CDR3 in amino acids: CASSIRDTRTDTQYF. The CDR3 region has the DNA TGTGCCAGCAGCATTAGGGACACGCGCACAGATACGCAGTATTTT.

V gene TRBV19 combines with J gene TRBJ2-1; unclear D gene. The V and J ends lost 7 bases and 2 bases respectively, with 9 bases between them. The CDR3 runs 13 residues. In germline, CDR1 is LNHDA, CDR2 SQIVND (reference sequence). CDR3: CASTPRTYNEQFF. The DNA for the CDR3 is TGTGCCAGTACCCCCCGGACCTACAATGAGCAGTTCTTC.